This T cell receptor (beta chain) was sequenced during a study of shared clonotypes between healthy human individuals (dated by TCRdb to about 2020). A note on the overall study: A few men and two women, aged 18 to 49 years, made up the cohort. To estimate repertoire size and how much clonotype sharing occurs between individuals, the study deeply sequenced the blood TCR repertoires of 4 to 6 healthy adults. Between about 0.8 and 9 billion PBMCs per donor were obtained by leukapheresis. Libraries were prepared and TCR repertoires were sequenced by different laboratories using diverse techniques, in order to increase sequencing depth and limit assay-specific biases. For each donor, three plates each were used for CD4 naive and CD4 memory, two plates were used for CD8 naive, and one plate was used for CD8 memory. Points the paper makes about the study in general: Naive subsets generally had larger estimated clonotype richness than memory subsets did. Incomplete sequencing was indicated by rarefaction of sorted-subset datasets, despite the large sequencing depth. Sampling was limited to blood, and TCR repertoires in tissue likely differ from TCR repertoires in blood. Compared with non-shared clonotypes, clonotypes shared by all four sorted-subset donors had higher generation probabilities. Based on pairwise subsampling, the degree of clonotype sharing among donors was expected to be affected by sequencing depth. The small number of donors limited the genetic and exposure-history diversity represented. When several donors were compared, the shared fraction of clonotypes was roughly 5% for naive CD4, over 3% for naive CD8, about 2.4% for memory CD4, and roughly 0.4% for memory CD8.

A word on this clone: No antigen is known for it. No much larger clonotype is one base removed from it; base qualities were not supplied.

The donors were healthy, HIV-negative adults with no recently reported acute infections or vaccinations. Only Caucasian adults living in Nashville, Tennessee, USA were represented among the donors. CD4+ T cells were enriched by magnetic negative selection; naive cells were then positively selected on CD45RA, and the negative fraction formed the memory subset. After blood collection by leukapheresis, PBMCs were isolated using Ficoll-Histopaque density gradient centrifugation and then cryopreserved in the vapor phase of liquid nitrogen. Analytical flow cytometry was used to check the purity and quantity of every magnetically sorted T cell population. Each sorted fraction had its genomic DNA isolated and then quantified by UV absorbance on a Nanodrop 2000c. Using the deep immunoSEQ assay, multiplex PCR amplified TCR CDR3 regions from genomic DNA. For each cell subset, the extracted genomic DNA was distributed evenly across all wells of several immunoSEQ 96-well plates, and each plate served as one replicate. For sorted subsets, each replicate PCR was loaded with 200 ng genomic DNA, equivalent to 32,000 or so T cell genomes. Purified libraries were measured with a Qubit 3.0 fluorometer, size-checked on a Bioanalyzer 2100, and measured again with the KAPA Library Quantification kit. Each immunoSEQ 96-well plate was sequenced on its own single-read 150-cycle Illumina NextSeq 550 flow cell. The published analysis was carried out like this. Because the immunoSEQ output included only junctional sequences and no quality scores, the filtering could not be the same as the filtering used for full-length reads. To assign V/J genes and CDR3, sequences were annotated using PyIR, a Python wrapper for IgBLAST v1.9, with IMGT germline references. Reads were filtered out if the reads had weak V/J assignments (E-value above 1e-6), no CDR3, stop codons, out-of-frame junctions, or ambiguous translated residues. V3J clonotypes were defined as sequences sharing the same inferred V gene, J gene, and CDR3 amino acid sequence. The percentage overlap between two repertoires was calculated by dividing the number of shared unique clonotypes by the size of the smaller repertoire. Richness of each repertoire was evaluated using RTK rarefaction, the Chao1 estimator, and Recon v2.1 estimates of unobserved clonotypes. Generation probabilities were computed with OLGA for all TCRbeta clonotypes obtained by the gDNA method from a few donors. TCRdb obtained this table from immuneACCESS and retained in-frame rearrangements with V and J assigned. These tables miss some clones; where compared with another copy, unresolved V genes account for less than half of the shortfall, and the remainder is unexplained. That table furnishes V, J and clone size, whereas the DNA furnished D and trimming. This sample holds approximately 1.4 million clones; 98% were observed only once. The ten largest clonotypes hold 0.45% of the sample.

The CDR3 measures 15 amino acids from cysteine to phenylalanine. The entry retains the CDR3 DNA only, 45 bases that are in frame from base 1. From a lookup of the germline V gene, CDR1 and CDR2 are MDHEN and SYDVKM. V was cut back by 7 bases and J by 3 bases, leaving a gap of 16 bases between them. The sequence links TRBV28 to TRBJ2-1; TRBD1 is a weak D gene call, 7 bases matching. Sequences were obtained from naive CD4+ T cells sorted from blood. The cell subset or site tag for this specimen amounts to: CD45RA+ positively selected. The TCR comes from a man in his thirties or forties in good health. The CDR3 in this case is CASTPGDRYYNEQFF. DNA sequence: TGTGCCAGCACTCCGGGGGACAGATACTACAATGAGCAGTTCTTC.